This T cell receptor beta chain was profiled in a study of blood T cell repertoires in COVID-19 (dated by TCRdb to about 2020). The study in broad terms: Samples covering the acute and convalescent phases of COVID-19 were provided by collaborators in the United States, Italy and Spain. The prospective study material was composed of cDNA or gDNA derived from T cells, B-cell-depleted T cells, or PBMCs. Subjects who had been exposed to COVID-19, were actively infected with it, or had recovered from it provided the deeply sampled blood TCRbeta repertoires that made up the dataset. A freely available public database, intended as a resource for researchers studying the immune response to SARS-CoV-2, is where the repertoires were released. The samples were drawn from the first 160 participants of the ongoing ImmuneRACE study and from over a thousand subjects provided by 6 global collaborators. The sample metadata nearly always contained a de-identified subject ID, COVID-19 status, age in years and sex. Where available, HLA class I and class II types were taken from metadata supplied by the sample provider and were not determined by assay-based typing.

Paper-wide results and their limitations: Clinical and demographic metadata were provided uncurated, with the amount varying by source and participant.

Inclusive of the bounding cysteine and phenylalanine, the CDR3 is 15 residues long. Kept here is only the CDR3 DNA, which spans 45 bases and is read in frame from base 1. The germline V gene sets CDR1 to KGHSH and CDR2 to LQKENI. Trimmed from V: 6 bases; trimmed from J: 5 bases; junction bases lacking a gene match: 12. The collaborating institutions used their own protocols to collect whole blood in K2EDTA tubes. For TCRbeta analysis, collaborators shipped samples as frozen whole blood, isolated PBMCs, or DNA extracted from either of those sample types. TCRbeta CDR3 regions were amplified from genomic DNA using the immunoSEQ Assay, a bias-controlled multiplex PCR. The paper's data handling went like this. Nucleated cell counts per sample were estimated from amplification of reference gene primers within the assay. Sequence reads were collapsed and filtered to measure the absolute abundance of every unique TCRbeta CDR3 rearrangement. For each sample, productive Simpson clonality was calculated as the square root of Simpson's diversity index over productive rearrangements. This immuneACCESS table, as held by TCRdb, lists in-frame sequences with V and J called but not all clones. Of the missing ones, under half trace to an unresolved V gene in checked studies; the others have no known cause. The V and J calls and clone size come from that table; D and trimming were worked out from the DNA. This sample lists 75,000 or so clones; around 88% were detected once. The leading ten clones occupy 4.5% to 6% of the sample.

A word on this clone: It lacks a known antigen. Per-base quality was not reported, and no clone a single base away is much larger than it.

The sequence was collected from a woman of 80 years or more with active or convalescent COVID-19. This chain is built from TRBV18 and TRBJ2-7, and TRBD2 aligns with 8 junction nucleotides. Sequencing was done on a sample of peripheral blood. Here the CDR3 is given as CASSKGAGEGDEQYF. The bases read TGTGCCAGCTCTAAAGGAGCGGGAGAAGGAGACGAGCAGTACTTC. When the CDR3 is completed using the reference TRBV18 and TRBJ2-7 genes on either side, the full variable domain is NAGVMQNPRHLVRRRGQEARLRCSPMKGHSHVYWYRQLPEEGLKFMVYLQKENIIDESGMPKERFSAEFPKEGPSILRIQQVVRGDSAAYFCASSKGAGEGDEQYFGPGTRLTVT.